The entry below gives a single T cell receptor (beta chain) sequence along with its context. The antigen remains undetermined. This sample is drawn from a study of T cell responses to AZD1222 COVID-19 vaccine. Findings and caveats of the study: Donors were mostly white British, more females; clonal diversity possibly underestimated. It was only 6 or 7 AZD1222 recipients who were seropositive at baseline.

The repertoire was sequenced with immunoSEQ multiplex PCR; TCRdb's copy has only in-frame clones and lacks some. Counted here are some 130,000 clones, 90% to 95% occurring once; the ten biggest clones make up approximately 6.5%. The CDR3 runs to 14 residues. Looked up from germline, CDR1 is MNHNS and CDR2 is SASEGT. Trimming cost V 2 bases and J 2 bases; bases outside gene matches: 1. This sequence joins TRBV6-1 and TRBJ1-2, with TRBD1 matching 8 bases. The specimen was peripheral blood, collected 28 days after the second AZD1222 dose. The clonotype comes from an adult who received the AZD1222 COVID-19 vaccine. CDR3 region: CASSERTGNYGYTF. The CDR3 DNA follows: TGTGCCAGCAGTGAAAGGACAGGGAACTATGGCTACACCTTC.